What follows are 5 T cell receptor beta chains derived from one specimen sequenced in a study of OX40 agonist ivuxolimab in advanced cancers. The protocol was immunoSEQ multiplex PCR, while the TCRdb copy is restricted to in-frame clones and leaves out a portion. The sample records tens of thousands of clones, more than 85% being singletons. Material: CD4+ or CD8+ T cells sorted from blood, obtained in a trial of the OX40 agonist ivuxolimab. The receptors stem from an adult with an advanced solid tumor such as melanoma, head and neck, liver or kidney cancer.

The chain is built from TRBV11-2 and TRBJ1-1; D possibly corresponds to TRBD1 (6 bases). Germline V CDR1 and CDR2: SGHAT, FQNNGV. CDR3 length: 15 residues. V was cut by 0 bases and J by 4 bases, with 12 bases left in between. In DNA form, the CDR3 reads TGTGCCAGCAGCTTAGAACTACGAGGGGGCACTGAAGCTTTCTTT. Protein sequence: CASSLELRGGTEAFF.

The rearrangement joins TRBV5-1 to TRBJ1-1; TRBD1 agrees at 7 bases. V was clipped by 4 bases and J by 6 bases; unmatched bases: 6. There are 13 residues in the CDR3. In germline, CDR1 is SGHRS, CDR2 YFSETQ. As DNA, the CDR3 is TGCGCCAGCAGCCTTCGACAGGGCGCTGAAGCTTTCTTT. It is translated as CASSLRQGAEAFF. Full variable domain (outside the CDR3, taken from reference TRBV5-1 and TRBJ1-1): KAGVTQTPRYLIKTRGQQVTLSCSPISGHRSVSWYQQTPGQGLQFLFEYFSETQRNKGNFPGRFSGRQFSNSRSEMNVSTLELGDSALYLCASSLRQGAEAFFGQGTRLTVV.

This chain uses TRBV7-2 with TRBJ2-4; D remains unclear. This CDR3 has 18 residues. The germline gives CDR1 SGHTA, CDR2 FQGNSA. V was pared by 1 base and J by 0 bases, with 16 bases between. CDR3 sequence: CASSLGLRARSAKNIQYF. CDR3 DNA: TGTGCCAGCAGCTTAGGGCTTCGGGCGAGATCAGCCAAAAACATTCAGTACTTC.

CDR3 sequence: CASSLGVLTYEQYF. CDR3 DNA: TGTGCCAGCAGCTTAGGGGTATTAACCTACGAGCAGTACTTC. The V gene is TRBV7-9, the J gene TRBJ2-7; no definite D call. CDR3 length: 14 amino acids. V was trimmed by 1 base and J by 2 bases, leaving 9 bases between them. Per germline, CDR1 SEHNR and CDR2 FQNEAQ (reference sequence).

The CDR3 coding sequence is TGTGCCAGCAGCTCTAGACTAGCGGCCTCATACAATGAGCAGTTCTTC. Its translation: CASSSRLAASYNEQFF. This chain joins TRBV7-3 and TRBJ2-1; 9 bases line up with TRBD2. The CDR3 sequence is 16 residues long. CDR1 is SGHTA, CDR2 FQGTGA, per germline. The junction had 8 bases not matched to a gene; V was cut back by 4 bases and J by 4 bases.